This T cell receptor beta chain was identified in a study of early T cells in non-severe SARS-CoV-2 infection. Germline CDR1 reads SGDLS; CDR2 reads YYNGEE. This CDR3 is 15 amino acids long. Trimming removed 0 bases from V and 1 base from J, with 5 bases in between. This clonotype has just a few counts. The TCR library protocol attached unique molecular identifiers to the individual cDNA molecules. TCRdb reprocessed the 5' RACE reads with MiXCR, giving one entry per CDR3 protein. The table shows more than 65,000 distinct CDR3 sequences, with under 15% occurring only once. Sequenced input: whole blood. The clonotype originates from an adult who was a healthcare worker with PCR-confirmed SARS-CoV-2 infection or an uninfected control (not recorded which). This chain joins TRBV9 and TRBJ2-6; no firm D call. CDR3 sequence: CASSVGGSGANVLTF. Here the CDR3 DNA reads TGTGCCAGCAGCGTAGGCGGTTCTGGGGCCAACGTCCTGACTTTC.